The present entry profiles one T cell receptor (beta chain) with its context. Some clones are missing from TCRdb's copy, which holds only in-frame ones; the method was immunoSEQ multiplex PCR. The sample contains over 130,000 clones, around 84% of which appear only once. The entry originates in a study of blood T cell repertoires in COVID-19. Study as a whole: The analysed material was cDNA or gDNA that came from T cells, B-cell-depleted T cells, or PBMCs.

This CDR3 contains 14 residues. Looked up from germline, CDR1 is SGHRS and CDR2 is YFSETQ. J gave up 0 bases and V 5 bases, and 3 bases lay outside the gene matches. The clonotype comes from a human donor in a cohort sampled during active COVID-19. Material: peripheral blood. The chain joins TRBV5-1 to TRBJ2-7; TRBD1 matches 9 bases. As DNA, the CDR3 is TGCGCCAGCAGACCGGGACAGGGCTCCTACGAGCAGTACTTC. Protein product: CASRPGQGSYEQYF.